This T cell receptor beta chain was captured in a study of CXCR3-negative and CXCR3-positive naive CD8 T cells (dated by TCRdb to about 2019). Turning to the overall study: In total, about 135 million TRB reads were obtained, which works out to roughly 1.5 +/- 0.3 million reads per library. Diversity and physicochemical repertoire analyses were performed on 11 donors pooled from two independent experiments. TRBV-TRBJ cluster analysis included naive subsets from 5 or 6 donors and memory cells from 3 donors. What the study reported, not specific to this receptor: Repertoire diversity was comparably high in both naive subsets but much lower in memory CD8+ T cells. Because CXCR3 expression was partially decreased after cryopreservation, freshly isolated PBMCs were used for most assays. TRBV-TRBJ usage was similar between naive CXCR3-negative and CXCR3-positive cells from the same donor, while memory cells showed distinct patterns. Surface CD5, linked to self-reactivity in mice, was comparable between naive subsets; TCR interaction strength was therefore also inferred from TRB CDR3 physicochemical properties. Compared with CXCR3-negative naive cells, CXCR3-positive naive cells had TRB CDR3s with higher hydrophobicity (lower Kidera factor 4), lower energy, and higher strength and volume indices.

In regard to this clonotype: The antigen this receptor binds is unknown.

Sequencing took place on a NextSeq 550. The Human TCR Profiling Kit (MiLaboratory) was used to make UMI-labeled 5' RACE TRB cDNA libraries. The full amount of extracted RNA was used for cDNA synthesis, and the full amount of resulting cDNA was used for PCR amplification. Libraries were prepared in parallel using an identical number of PCR cycles. Regarding the original processing steps: With a minimum of two reads required per UMI, MIGEC and MiXCR pulled out about 52,000 +/- 9,100 unique UMI-labeled TRB cDNA molecules from each library. An average of approximately 40,000 +/- 10,000 functional in-frame TRB CDR3 nucleotide clonotypes without stop codons was found per library. After downsampling to 5000 UMI-labeled TRB molecules per sample, diversity metrics, including normalized Shannon-Wiener and Chao1, were computed in VDJtools. VDJtools was used to calculate clonotype-size-weighted physicochemical properties of the central five CDR3 residues, namely interaction energy, strength, volume and Kidera factor 4. TCRdb reprocessed the reads and provides one entry for every CDR3 protein sequence; no DNA is given. TCRdb, not the original authors, processed these V and J calls. The table for this sample records 130,000 or so distinct CDR3 sequences. Approximately 0.4% of the sample belongs to the ten largest clones.

For each CD8+ T cell subset, flow sorting was done in triplicate, and 250,000 to 300,000 cells per subset went directly into RLT lysis buffer. Naive CD8+ T cells were defined stringently as CD45RO-CCR7+CD27+CD95- to exclude memory contaminants. Standard density gradient centrifugation was used to isolate peripheral blood mononuclear cells from buffy coats. A FACSAria III was used to flow-sort naive CXCR3-negative and CXCR3-positive CD8+ T cells. An RNeasy Mini Kit was used to extract total RNA from the sorted cells. The cysteine opens and the phenylalanine closes a CDR3 of 14 amino acids. The record lacks a DNA sequence. CDR1 and CDR2, per the germline V gene, are SGHDT and YYEEEE.

The sequence was collected from a human donor in good health. Some clones in this sample may be carry-over from other donors' samples. The source material was naive CXCR3+ CD8+ T cells from blood. The sample's cell subset or site, from its label and the paper: CD45RO-CCR7+CD27+CD95- naive CD8+ T cells expressing CXCR3 (TNR3+). The V gene is TRBV5-6 and the J gene is TRBJ2-2; TCRdb selects TRBD1, and the lack of DNA leaves this call unchecked. The CDR3 loop reads CASSPGQTAGELFF. Outside the CDR3, residues come from the reference TRBV5-6 and TRBJ2-2 proteins, so the full variable domain is: DAGVTQSPTHLIKTRGQQVTLRCSPKSGHDTVSWYQQALGQGPQFIFQYYEEEERQRGNFPDRFSGHQFPNYSSELNVNALLLGDSALYLCASSPGQTAGELFFGEGSRLTVL.